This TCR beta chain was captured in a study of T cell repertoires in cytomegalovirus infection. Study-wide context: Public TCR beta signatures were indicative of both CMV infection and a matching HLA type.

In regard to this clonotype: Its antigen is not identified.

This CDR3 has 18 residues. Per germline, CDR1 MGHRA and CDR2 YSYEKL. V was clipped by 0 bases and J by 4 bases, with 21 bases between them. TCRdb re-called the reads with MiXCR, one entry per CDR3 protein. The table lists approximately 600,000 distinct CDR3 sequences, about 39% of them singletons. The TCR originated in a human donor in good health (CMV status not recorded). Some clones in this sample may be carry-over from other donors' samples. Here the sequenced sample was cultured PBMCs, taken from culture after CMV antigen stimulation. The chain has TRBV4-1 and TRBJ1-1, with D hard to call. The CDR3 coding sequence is TGCGCCAGCAGCCAAGATCGTATCGCTATTACTGCGGGCACTGAAGCTTTCTTT. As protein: CASSQDRIAITAGTEAFF.